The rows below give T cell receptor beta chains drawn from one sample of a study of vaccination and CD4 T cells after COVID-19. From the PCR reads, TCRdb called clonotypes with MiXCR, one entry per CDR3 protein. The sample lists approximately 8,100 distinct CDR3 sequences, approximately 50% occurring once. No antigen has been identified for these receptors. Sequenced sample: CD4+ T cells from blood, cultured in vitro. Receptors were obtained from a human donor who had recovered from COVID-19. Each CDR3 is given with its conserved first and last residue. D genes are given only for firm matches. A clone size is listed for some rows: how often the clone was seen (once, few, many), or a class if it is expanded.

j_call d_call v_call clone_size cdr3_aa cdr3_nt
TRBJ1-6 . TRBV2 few CASGEERESPLHF TGTGCCAGCGGCGAGGAACGCGAATCACCCCTCCACTTT
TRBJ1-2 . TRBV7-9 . CASSLGYSSGYTF TGTGCCAGCAGCTTAGGGTACTCCAGTGGCTACACCTTC
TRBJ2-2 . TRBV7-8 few CASSFRGVPGVTGELFF TGTGCCAGCAGCTTTAGGGGGGTCCCAGGGGTGACCGGGGAGCTGTTTTTT
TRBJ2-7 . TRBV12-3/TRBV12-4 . CASSQGQFVQYF TGTGCCAGCAGTCAAGGACAGTTTGTTCAGTACTTC
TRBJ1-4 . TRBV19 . CASSQDRHSQGLFF TGTGCCAGTAGTCAAGACAGGCACTCCCAGGGACTGTTTTTT
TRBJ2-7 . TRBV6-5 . CASSYPPDNWEQYF TGTGCCAGCAGTTACCCTCCCGACAATTGGGAGCAGTACTTC
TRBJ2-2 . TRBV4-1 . CASSQEAVIANTGELFF TGCGCCAGCAGCCAAGAGGCGGTCATCGCGAACACCGGGGAGCTGTTTTTT
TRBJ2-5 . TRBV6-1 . CATVLQETQYF TGTGCCACTGTGCTACAAGAGACCCAGTACTTC
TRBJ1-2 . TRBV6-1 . CASSEVVAVYGYTF TGTGCCAGCAGTGAAGTGGTGGCCGTCTATGGCTACACCTTC
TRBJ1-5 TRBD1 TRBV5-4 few CASSWDRDQPQHF TGTGCCAGCAGCTGGGACAGGGACCAGCCCCAGCATTTT
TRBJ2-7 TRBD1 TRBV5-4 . CASSLDRGRLEQYF TGTGCCAGCAGCTTGGACAGGGGGAGGCTCGAGCAGTACTTC
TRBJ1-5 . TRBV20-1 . CSASQGSNQPQHF TGCAGTGCTAGTCAGGGTAGCAATCAGCCCCAGCATTTT
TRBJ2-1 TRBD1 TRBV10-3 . CATTPGQEYNEQFF TGTGCCACCACTCCGGGACAGGAATACAATGAGCAGTTCTTC
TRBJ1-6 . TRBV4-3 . CASSQQRDGNSPLHF TGCGCCAGCAGCCAACAACGGGACGGGAATTCACCCCTCCACTTT
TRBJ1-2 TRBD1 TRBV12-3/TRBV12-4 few CASSRDRAHYGYTF TGTGCCAGCAGCCGTGACAGGGCGCATTATGGCTACACCTTC
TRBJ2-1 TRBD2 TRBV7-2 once CASSLIGLAGVYNEQFF TGTGCCAGCAGCTTAATCGGCCTAGCGGGAGTCTACAATGAGCAGTTCTTC
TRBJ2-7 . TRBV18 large CASSPSLADEQYF TGTGCCAGCTCACCGTCCCTAGCAGACGAGCAGTACTTC
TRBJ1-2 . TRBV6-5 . CASSSANSYGYTF TGTGCCAGCAGTTCCGCCAATTCGTATGGCTACACCTTC
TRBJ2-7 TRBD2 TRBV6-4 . CASRAGGKYEQYF TGTGCCAGCAGGGCGGGGGGGAAATACGAGCAGTACTTC
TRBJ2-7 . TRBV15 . CATSRDAGTTYEQYF TGTGCCACCAGCAGAGACGCAGGGACCACCTACGAGCAGTACTTC
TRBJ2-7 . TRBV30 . CAWSVAGASQQYF TGTGCCTGGAGTGTGGCAGGGGCCTCCCAGCAGTACTTC
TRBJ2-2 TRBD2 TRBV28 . CASGTLADANTGELFF TGTGCCAGCGGTACCCTAGCGGACGCGAACACCGGGGAGCTGTTTTTT
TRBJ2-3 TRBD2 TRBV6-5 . CASSYSWTSGRTDTQYF TGTGCCAGCAGTTACTCGTGGACTAGCGGGAGGACAGATACGCAGTATTTT
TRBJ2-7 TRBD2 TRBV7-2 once CASSLKSGLAGAHEQYF TGTGCCAGCAGCTTAAAATCGGGACTAGCGGGGGCCCACGAGCAGTACTTC
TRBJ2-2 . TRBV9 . CASSAGRLPNTGELFF TGTGCCAGCAGCGCAGGACGGCTTCCGAACACCGGGGAGCTGTTTTTT
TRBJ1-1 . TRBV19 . CASSTNQGRYTEAFF TGTGCCAGTAGTACGAACCAGGGGAGGTACACTGAAGCTTTCTTT
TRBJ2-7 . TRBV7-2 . CASSSSRLSYEQYF TGTGCCAGCAGCTCCTCCAGGTTATCCTACGAGCAGTACTTC
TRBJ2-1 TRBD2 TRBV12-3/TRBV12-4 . CASSVLAGRGNEQFF TGTGCCAGCAGTGTCCTAGCGGGGCGGGGCAATGAGCAGTTCTTC
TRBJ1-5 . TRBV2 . CASRPGAGGLSPQHF TGTGCCAGCAGGCCCGGCGCAGGCGGTCTATCGCCCCAGCATTTT
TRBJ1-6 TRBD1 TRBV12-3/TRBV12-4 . CASSPGTVPNSPLHF TGTGCCAGCAGTCCTGGGACAGTTCCTAATTCACCCCTCCACTTT
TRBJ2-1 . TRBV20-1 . CSASYGFLDEQFF TGCAGTGCTAGTTACGGGTTTCTCGATGAGCAGTTCTTC
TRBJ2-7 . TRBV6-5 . CASSYATSGAEQYF TGTGCCAGCAGTTATGCGACGTCCGGGGCCGAGCAGTACTTC